This entry features one T cell receptor beta chain sequence. These data are taken from a study of blood T cell repertoires in COVID-19. The overall study: From the United States, Italy and Spain came samples of acute and convalescent COVID-19.

The CDR3 sequence is 17 residues long. Trimming removed 7 bases from V and 0 bases from J, with 19 bases in between. The germline gives CDR1 LNHDA, CDR2 SQIVND (reference sequence). Study processing details: Quantification of nucleated cells was approximated via reference gene primer amplification. Sequencing was performed with immunoSEQ multiplex PCR; in TCRdb, only in-frame clones are kept and a portion is missing. For V, J and clone size, that table is used; D and trimming come from the DNA. This sample carries 75,000 to 85,000 clones, around nine tenths of them seen once, and the ten largest clones take approximately 5%.

The clonotype comes from a man in his fifties or sixties with active COVID-19. This chain joins TRBV19 and TRBJ1-3; D gene ambiguous. The sequencing input was peripheral blood. The CDR3: CASTLVLPGDSGNTIYF. The CDR3 DNA sequence: TGTGCCAGTACCTTAGTCCTCCCCGGGGACTCTGGAAACACCATATATTTT. The entire variable domain, with the rest obtained from reference TRBV19 and TRBJ1-3, is as follows: DGGITQSPKYLFRKEGQNVTLSCEQNLNHDAMYWYRQDPGQGLRLIYYSQIVNDFQKGDIAEGYSVSREKKESFPLTVTSAQKNPTAFYLCASTLVLPGDSGNTIYFGEGSWLTVV.